A selection of T cell receptor beta chains follows, all from one sample in a study of blood T cell repertoires in COVID-19. TCRdb's table, derived via immunoSEQ multiplex PCR, lists solely in-frame clones and lacks some. The sample lists 250,000 to 300,000 clones; roughly 85% were seen once. The specimen was PBMCs or T cells enriched from blood (not recorded which). These receptor sequences come from a woman aged 45 to 65 who had recovered from COVID-19. Both conserved end residues are part of each CDR3. Fields, in order: clone size, J gene, V gene, D gene, CDR3 protein, CDR3 DNA. A D gene is named only where the DNA matches it firmly. Rows may omit the clone size; those that give it use once, few, many or a size class.

abundance: .; j_gene: TRBJ2-7; v_gene: TRBV21-1; d_gene: .; CDR3aa: CASSKVNAGQWTDEQYF; CDR3nt: TGTGCCAGCAGCAAAGTGAACGCGGGACAGTGGACCGACGAGCAGTACTTC
abundance: .; j_gene: TRBJ1-3; v_gene: TRBV9; d_gene: .; CDR3aa: CASSTGTPRSGNTIYF; CDR3nt: TGTGCCAGCTCCACCGGGACACCCCGCTCTGGAAACACCATATATTTT
abundance: once; j_gene: TRBJ2-6; v_gene: TRBV3-1/TRBV3-2; d_gene: TRBD2; CDR3aa: CASSRLGLAGGGVSGANVLTF; CDR3nt: TGTGCCAGCAGCCGGTTGGGCCTAGCGGGAGGGGGAGTCTCTGGGGCCAACGTCCTGACTTTC
abundance: .; j_gene: TRBJ2-3; v_gene: TRBV5-1; d_gene: .; CDR3aa: CASSLDRATDTQYF; CDR3nt: TGCGCCAGCAGCTTGGACAGGGCAACAGATACGCAGTATTTT
abundance: once; j_gene: TRBJ1-2; v_gene: TRBV28; d_gene: .; CDR3aa: CASTSSAEVYGYTF; CDR3nt: TGTGCCAGCACCTCGTCGGCGGAAGTCTATGGCTACACCTTC
abundance: .; j_gene: TRBJ1-1; v_gene: TRBV9; d_gene: .; CDR3aa: CASSPREGRSTEAFF; CDR3nt: TGTGCCAGCAGCCCACGGGAAGGACGGTCCACTGAAGCTTTCTTT
abundance: .; j_gene: TRBJ1-1; v_gene: TRBV7-8; d_gene: TRBD1; CDR3aa: CASSLEGTDTEAFF; CDR3nt: TGTGCCAGCAGCTTAGAAGGGACAGACACTGAAGCTTTCTTT
abundance: .; j_gene: TRBJ1-4; v_gene: TRBV19; d_gene: TRBD1; CDR3aa: CASSADRRREKLFF; CDR3nt: TGTGCCAGTAGTGCGGACAGGAGGCGAGAAAAACTGTTTTTT
abundance: .; j_gene: TRBJ1-5; v_gene: TRBV28; d_gene: .; CDR3aa: CASSLIVQAVNQPQHF; CDR3nt: TGTGCCAGCAGTCTTATCGTACAGGCGGTTAATCAGCCCCAGCATTTT
abundance: .; j_gene: TRBJ2-7; v_gene: TRBV28; d_gene: TRBD1; CDR3aa: CASSLWGQGYEQYF; CDR3nt: TGTGCCAGCAGTTTATGGGGACAGGGCTACGAGCAGTACTTC
abundance: few; j_gene: TRBJ2-1; v_gene: TRBV3-1/TRBV3-2; d_gene: TRBD1; CDR3aa: CASSLRTGWYNEQFF; CDR3nt: TGTGCCAGCAGCCTAAGGACAGGGTGGTACAATGAGCAGTTCTTC